This T cell receptor (beta chain) was obtained from a study of read filtering for tumor transcriptome and immune sequencing. Molecular barcoded adaptors covering alpha/delta and beta/gamma chains were used on roughly 400 ng RNA. From the reads, TCRdb called clonotypes with MiXCR, one entry per CDR3 protein. Seen here are tens of thousands of distinct CDR3 sequences, around 21% observed once, and the top ten hold more than 13%. The CDR3 runs 16 residues. Looked up from germline, CDR1 is SGHRS and CDR2 is YFSETQ. Between the trimmed V and J ends, which lost 0 bases and 2 bases, there was a span of 12 bases. This clonotype was detected ten times or more.

The clonotype originates from a donor aged 40 or older with multiple myeloma. V gene TRBV5-1 combines with J gene TRBJ1-5; possibly TRBD1 for D (5 bases). The sequenced sample consisted of a population of CD138-negative cells sorted from bone marrow. CDR3 protein: CASSLAGDSGNQPQHF. The CDR3 DNA reads TGCGCCAGCAGCTTGGCGGGGGACTCGGGCAATCAGCCCCAGCATTTT.